A selection of T cell receptor beta chains follows, all from one sample in a study of response to subunit inactivated influenza vaccine. TCRdb processed the RT-PCR reads anew with MiXCR; each CDR3 protein has one entry. The sample comprises about half a million distinct CDR3 sequences, around 8% of which are singletons, and 10% to 15% rests with the top ten. The starting material was PBMCs from blood, obtained around 25 months after vaccination. The receptors were sampled from a man between 45 and 75 years old who received an inactivated influenza vaccine. Each CDR3 is given with its conserved first and last residue. The D gene is left open where the match is weak. The size field is filled for only some rows; it gives once, few, many or a size class.

J gene: TRBJ2-7
clone size: .
D gene: TRBD1
V gene: TRBV4-2
CDR3 DNA: TGTGCCAGCAGCCAAGATCCGGGGACAGGGGGCTACGAGCAGTACTTC
CDR3 protein: CASSQDPGTGGYEQYF

J gene: TRBJ1-5
clone size: few
D gene: .
V gene: TRBV2
CDR3 DNA: TGTGCCAGCAGCCCGGGACGGACAGAGCCCCAGCATTTT
CDR3 protein: CASSPGRTEPQHF

J gene: TRBJ1-5
clone size: few
D gene: .
V gene: TRBV16
CDR3 DNA: TGTGCCAGCAGCCAAATGCGAAATCAGCCCCAGCATTTT
CDR3 protein: CASSQMRNQPQHF

J gene: TRBJ2-1
clone size: few
D gene: TRBD2
V gene: TRBV5-5
CDR3 DNA: TGTGCCAGCAGCTTACTAGCGGGGGGTTGGGATGAGCAGTTCTTC
CDR3 protein: CASSLLAGGWDEQFF

J gene: TRBJ2-1
clone size: few
D gene: .
V gene: TRBV18
CDR3 DNA: TGTGCCAGCTCACCCGACGAGAAAAAACACCGACCCAGCTCCTACAATGAGCAGTTCTTC
CDR3 protein: CASSPDEKKHRPSSYNEQFF

J gene: TRBJ2-7
clone size: .
D gene: .
V gene: TRBV5-5
CDR3 DNA: TGTGCCAGCAGCTCTAGACTAGACTACGAGCAGTACTTC
CDR3 protein: CASSSRLDYEQYF

J gene: TRBJ2-2
clone size: many
D gene: .
V gene: TRBV6-5
CDR3 DNA: TGTGCCAGCAGTTACTCGGTCCTGGGGACCGGGGAGCTGTTTTTT
CDR3 protein: CASSYSVLGTGELFF

J gene: TRBJ2-3
clone size: many
D gene: .
V gene: TRBV20-1
CDR3 DNA: TGCAGTGCTGCGTGGGAGAACACAGATACGCAGTATTTT
CDR3 protein: CSAAWENTDTQYF

J gene: TRBJ2-1
clone size: .
D gene: .
V gene: TRBV4-1
CDR3 DNA: TGCGCCAGCAGCCAAGGAAAAGGACCAAGGAGCAATGAGCAGTTCTTC
CDR3 protein: CASSQGKGPRSNEQFF

J gene: TRBJ2-7
clone size: .
D gene: TRBD1
V gene: TRBV10-3
CDR3 DNA: TGTGCCACCACGGGGGACAGGGGGCTAAGGAACGAGCAGTACTTC
CDR3 protein: CATTGDRGLRNEQYF

J gene: TRBJ2-7
clone size: many
D gene: .
V gene: TRBV12-3/TRBV12-4
CDR3 DNA: TGTGCCAGCAGTCTGGCAGCTCCATACGAGCAGTACTTC
CDR3 protein: CASSLAAPYEQYF

J gene: TRBJ1-2
clone size: few
D gene: TRBD1
V gene: TRBV7-9
CDR3 DNA: TGTGCCAGCAGCCATCCAGGGGGCAATGGCTACACCTTC
CDR3 protein: CASSHPGGNGYTF

J gene: TRBJ1-4
clone size: many
D gene: .
V gene: TRBV25-1
CDR3 DNA: TGTGCCAGCAGTGATAGACAGGAGAGTGTGGAAGAAAAACTGTTTTTT
CDR3 protein: CASSDRQESVEEKLFF

J gene: TRBJ2-6
clone size: .
D gene: .
V gene: TRBV10-2
CDR3 DNA: TGCGCCAGCAGGGACGGTGTGAGTGGGGCCAACGTCCTGACTTTC
CDR3 protein: CASRDGVSGANVLTF

J gene: TRBJ1-5
clone size: .
D gene: TRBD1
V gene: TRBV5-5
CDR3 DNA: TGTGCCAGCAGCCCCGCCGGACAGGGCCATAGCAATCAGCCCCAGCATTTT
CDR3 protein: CASSPAGQGHSNQPQHF

J gene: TRBJ2-7
clone size: few
D gene: .
V gene: TRBV4-3
CDR3 DNA: TGCGCCAGCAGCCAAGGGTACACCCTTTCCTACGAGCAGTACTTC
CDR3 protein: CASSQGYTLSYEQYF

J gene: TRBJ2-1
clone size: few
D gene: TRBD1
V gene: TRBV10-1
CDR3 DNA: TGCGCCACCACCGGGACAGCCAACAATGAGCAGTTCTTC
CDR3 protein: CATTGTANNEQFF

J gene: TRBJ2-3
clone size: .
D gene: .
V gene: TRBV10-3
CDR3 DNA: TGTGCCACGCGGGACACCCTGAGCACAGATACGCAGTATTTT
CDR3 protein: CATRDTLSTDTQYF

J gene: TRBJ1-6
clone size: many
D gene: .
V gene: TRBV3-1
CDR3 DNA: TGTGCCAGCAGCCAAGATTGGTCTAGGGCCCTCCACTTT
CDR3 protein: CASSQDWSRALHF

J gene: TRBJ2-3
clone size: few
D gene: .
V gene: TRBV5-1
CDR3 DNA: TGCGCCAGCAGCTTCAGGGGAGGGAATACGCAGTATTTT
CDR3 protein: CASSFRGGNTQYF

J gene: TRBJ1-1
clone size: many
D gene: .
V gene: TRBV6-5
CDR3 DNA: TGTGCCAGCAGTTACGACGGGAACACTGAAGCTTTCTTT
CDR3 protein: CASSYDGNTEAFF

J gene: TRBJ2-7
clone size: few
D gene: TRBD1
V gene: TRBV20-1
CDR3 DNA: TGCAGTGCCACAATGGGACAGGGAGGGTACGAGCAGTACTTC
CDR3 protein: CSATMGQGGYEQYF

J gene: TRBJ2-7
clone size: few
D gene: .
V gene: TRBV28
CDR3 DNA: TGTGCCAGCAGTTTTTCGGGCGGGGCTTCCTACGAGCAGTACTTC
CDR3 protein: CASSFSGGASYEQYF

J gene: TRBJ1-6
clone size: many
D gene: .
V gene: TRBV20-1
CDR3 DNA: TGCAGTGCTAGAGACGACAGGAGCTCCTATAATTCACCCCTCCACTTT
CDR3 protein: CSARDDRSSYNSPLHF

J gene: TRBJ2-1
clone size: many
D gene: .
V gene: TRBV18
CDR3 DNA: TGTGCCAGCTCCCCTGGGACCGAGCAGTTCTTC
CDR3 protein: CASSPGTEQFF

J gene: TRBJ2-5
clone size: .
D gene: TRBD1
V gene: TRBV9
CDR3 DNA: TGTGCCAGCAGCACTCCTCGTACCGGGACAGGGGAAGAGACCCAGTACTTC
CDR3 protein: CASSTPRTGTGEETQYF

J gene: TRBJ2-5
clone size: many
D gene: .
V gene: TRBV10-2
CDR3 DNA: TGCGCCAGCAGTGAGTCACGCGGAGTCCAAGAGACCCAGTACTTC
CDR3 protein: CASSESRGVQETQYF

J gene: TRBJ2-7
clone size: .
D gene: .
V gene: TRBV20-1
CDR3 DNA: TGCAGTGCTAGAGGCACAGGAATCTACGAGCAGTACTTC
CDR3 protein: CSARGTGIYEQYF

J gene: TRBJ2-7
clone size: few
D gene: .
V gene: TRBV2
CDR3 DNA: TGTGCCAGCAGTGAAGCGCTAGGGATCGAGCAGTACTTC
CDR3 protein: CASSEALGIEQYF

J gene: TRBJ2-5
clone size: .
D gene: .
V gene: TRBV15
CDR3 DNA: TGTGCCACCAGCAGAGATGGGGGAAATCAAGAGACCCAGTACTTC
CDR3 protein: CATSRDGGNQETQYF

J gene: TRBJ2-1
clone size: .
D gene: TRBD2
V gene: TRBV6-5
CDR3 DNA: TGTGCCAGCAGTTACTCGGGCGGGAGTTTAGATGAGCAGTTCTTC
CDR3 protein: CASSYSGGSLDEQFF

J gene: TRBJ2-3
clone size: .
D gene: .
V gene: TRBV27
CDR3 DNA: TGTGCCAGCAGTTTAACAGGGATACTGGGCAATCAGCCCCAGTATTTT
CDR3 protein: CASSLTGILGNQPQYF

J gene: TRBJ2-3
clone size: .
D gene: TRBD2
V gene: TRBV20-1
CDR3 DNA: TGCAGTGCTAGCCGAGGCGGGAGAGGAGATACGCAGTATTTT
CDR3 protein: CSASRGGRGDTQYF

J gene: TRBJ1-5
clone size: many
D gene: TRBD1
V gene: TRBV12-3/TRBV12-4
CDR3 DNA: TGTGCCAGCAGTCCAGGGACAGGGATTCAGCCCCAGCATTTT
CDR3 protein: CASSPGTGIQPQHF

J gene: TRBJ2-5
clone size: many
D gene: TRBD1
V gene: TRBV12-3/TRBV12-4
CDR3 DNA: TGTGCCAGCAGCCTTGGACAGGCTGCGGAGACCCAGTACTTC
CDR3 protein: CASSLGQAAETQYF

J gene: TRBJ2-4
clone size: many
D gene: .
V gene: TRBV12-3/TRBV12-4
CDR3 DNA: TGTGCCAGCAGTTTTAAGCCCGGGGGGCAGGATGCCAAAAACATTCAGTACTTC
CDR3 protein: CASSFKPGGQDAKNIQYF

J gene: TRBJ2-7
clone size: few
D gene: .
V gene: TRBV12-3/TRBV12-4
CDR3 DNA: TGTGCCAGCAGTTTCTTCCAGGGGACCTACGAGCAGTACTTC
CDR3 protein: CASSFFQGTYEQYF

J gene: TRBJ2-7
clone size: many
D gene: .
V gene: TRBV7-2
CDR3 DNA: TGTGCCAGCAGCTTAGCGGCAGGGGTGGCCTACGAGCAGTACTTC
CDR3 protein: CASSLAAGVAYEQYF

J gene: TRBJ2-7
clone size: few
D gene: TRBD2
V gene: TRBV29-1
CDR3 DNA: TGCAGCGTACTTGGACTAGCGGGGGGTAGCAAGCAGTACTTC
CDR3 protein: CSVLGLAGGSKQYF

J gene: TRBJ1-5
clone size: few
D gene: .
V gene: TRBV3-1
CDR3 DNA: TGTGCCAGCAGCCAAGGTTCGAGTAAGGGACAGCCCCAGCATTTT
CDR3 protein: CASSQGSSKGQPQHF